Shown below are 23 T cell receptor beta chains from a single sample sequenced in a study of blood T cells in healthy people across ages. Sample-barcoded 5' priming and a J-beta primer mix drove a second PCR of about 6 to 11 cycles. TCRdb re-derived calls from the 5' RACE reads in MiXCR, one entry per CDR3 protein. There are roughly 900,000 distinct CDR3 sequences in the sample; under 30% occur only once, and around 15% lies in the top ten. Sequencing was done on a sample of blood. All receptors come from a woman at least 80 years old in good health.

Note on this clonotype: Given a much more abundant clone one base away, this may be a read error. The V call is TRBV12-3 or TRBV12-4, the J call TRBJ2-3, with D perhaps assigned TRBD1 or TRBD2 (5 bases each). The CDR3 runs 14 residues. The CDR3 bases are TGTGCCAGCACCCCGGGACGGAGAACAGATGCGCAGTATTTT. It yields the protein CASTPGRRTDAQYF.

In its sample, this clonotype was seen many times. The genes are TRBV7-2 and TRBJ1-2; TRBD1 matches 7 bases. V was clipped by 5 bases and J by 3 bases; unmatched bases: 3. Germline assignment: CDR1 SGHTA and CDR2 FQGNSA. The CDR3 runs to 13 residues. CDR3 region: CASSRDSDYGYTF. The CDR3 DNA sequence: TGTGCCAGCAGCCGGGACAGCGACTATGGCTACACCTTC. The full variable domain, with the rest looked up from reference TRBV7-2 and TRBJ1-2, is GAGVSQSPSNKVTEKGKDVELRCDPISGHTALYWYRQSLGQGLEFLIYFQGNSAPDKSGLPSDRFSAERTGGSVSTLTIQRTQQEDSAVYLCASSRDSDYGYTFGSGTRLTVV.

This clonotype was counted ten times or more. This chain connects TRBV28 to TRBJ2-7, with a tentative D call TRBD1 (6 bases). V was trimmed by 7 bases and J by 0 bases, leaving 22 bases between them. This CDR3 region has 17 residues. CDR1 is MDHEN, CDR2 SYDVKM, per germline. As DNA, the CDR3 is TGTGCCAGCATGGGACACACAAGGATAAAGAGCTCCTACGAGCAGTACTTC. Encoded protein: CASMGHTRIKSSYEQYF.

The chain couples TRBV5-5 to TRBJ2-3, with a possible D match to TRBD1 (6 bases). The V and J ends lost 3 bases and 5 bases respectively, with 13 bases between them. Germline CDR1 is SGHKS and CDR2 is YYEKEE (reference sequence). The CDR3 length is 14 residues. The CDR3: CASSYGQQVDTQYF. The CDR3 coding sequence is TGTGCCAGCAGCTACGGACAGCAGGTAGATACGCAGTATTTT.

This clonotype was detected ten times or more. The chain uses TRBV7-9 and TRBJ1-1; D is possibly TRBD1 (5 bases). The length of the CDR3 is 14 residues. The V and J ends lost 5 bases and 1 base respectively, with 11 bases between them. The V gene's germline CDR1 is SEHNR and CDR2 FQNEAQ (reference sequence). CDR3 DNA sequence: TGTGCCAGCAGCCCGGGGCGGCCGAACACTGAAGCTTTCTTT. This encodes CASSPGRPNTEAFF. Together with reference TRBV7-9 and TRBJ1-1, the CDR3 gives the full variable domain: DTGVSQNPRHKITKRGQNVTFRCDPISEHNRLYWYRQTLGQGPEFLTYFQNEAQLEKSRLLSDRFSAERPKGSFSTLEIQRTEQGDSAMYLCASSPGRPNTEAFFGQGTRLTVV.

This clonotype was picked up a small number of times. The rearrangement uses TRBV28 and TRBJ2-1; 12 nucleotides agree with TRBD2. V trimming: 6 bases; J trimming: 8 bases; junction bases outside the gene matches: 8. The CDR3 is made up of 15 amino acids. Germline-derived CDR1 and CDR2 are MDHEN and SYDVKM. The CDR3 coding sequence is TGTGCCAGCAGGCTAGCGGGGGGGCCGATCGATGAGCAGTTCTTC. Protein: CASRLAGGPIDEQFF.

The table lists this clonotype with many counts. The J gene is TRBJ2-1, the V gene TRBV20-1; 7 bases fit TRBD1. The CDR3 runs 12 residues. V was clipped by 5 bases and J by 10 bases; unmatched bases: 8. The germline V gene encodes CDR1 DFQATT and CDR2 SNEGSKA (reference sequence). CDR3 in amino acids: CSAPSGGSEQFF. CDR3 nucleotide sequence: TGCAGTGCTCCTTCAGGGGGAAGCGAGCAGTTCTTC.

V gene TRBV12-3 or TRBV12-4 combines with J gene TRBJ2-4; D is ambiguous. The J call is in doubt because the DNA end fits TRBJ2-7 better. The CDR3 spans 12 residues. CDR3 residues: CASSSARYEQYF. The CDR3 region has the DNA TGTGCCAGCAGTTCCGCGCGCTACGAGCAGTACTTC.

Ten or more counts support this clonotype. The chain is built from TRBV7-8 and TRBJ2-3; 11 nucleotides align to TRBD2. V gave up 5 bases and J gave up 4 bases; unmatched junction bases: 8. This CDR3 has 16 amino acids. From germline, CDR1 is SGHVS and CDR2 FQNEAQ. The CDR3, as DNA: TGTGCCAGCAGCCTGCGACTAGCGGGGTACGCAGATACGCAGTATTTT. Amino acid sequence: CASSLRLAGYADTQYF.

This clonotype was detected many times. The V call is TRBV7-9, the J call TRBJ1-2; unclear D gene. CDR1 SEHNR and CDR2 FQNEAQ come from the germline V gene (reference sequence). The CDR3 sequence is 15 residues long. V shed 1 base and J shed 5 bases, with 14 bases lying between them. The CDR3 nucleotides read TGTGCCAGCAGCTTAGAGGCACGACCAAGTTATGGCTACACCTTC. Its protein is CASSLEARPSYGYTF.

Regarding this clonotype: This may come from a read error, since a much larger clone is one base off. V gene TRBV20-1 combines with J gene TRBJ2-1, with 7 bases lining up with TRBD2. CDR1 and CDR2 (germline): DFQATT, SNEGSKA (reference sequence). The CDR3 is 12 residues long. The CDR3 nucleotides are TGTCGCGGGACTAACTCCTACAATGAGCAGTTCTTC. This sequence encodes CRGTNSYNEQFF.

This clonotype was observed at least ten times. The rearrangement uses TRBV6-2 or TRBV6-3 and TRBJ1-6; possibly TRBD1 for D (5 bases). The V end was cut by 6 bases, the J end by 7 bases, with 13 bases between. This CDR3 spans 14 amino acids. Germline V gene lookup returns CDR1 MNHEY and CDR2 SVGEGT. The CDR3 DNA reads as TGTGCCAGCAGGAAATCGGGGCAAAATTCACCCCTCCACTTT. This encodes CASRKSGQNSPLHF.

The table lists this clonotype with many counts. The rearrangement joins TRBV10-2 to TRBJ1-4; TRBD1 matches 8 bases. The CDR3 loop spans 15 amino acids. Trimming took 8 bases from V and 7 from J; bases not matched to a gene: 12. Germline CDR1 and CDR2: WSHSY and SAAADI. The CDR3 DNA reads TGCGCCAGCGCAGCGTTGACAGGGGATCGTGAAAAACTGTTTTTT. It codes for CASAALTGDREKLFF.

This clonotype was recorded a few times. In DNA, the CDR3 is TGTGCCAGCAGCTTAGCGTTTCGGGTTGGCTCACCCCTCCACTTT. Residues: CASSLAFRVGSPLHF. This chain joins TRBV7-8 and TRBJ1-6; D is unresolved. Germline CDR1 reads SGHVS; CDR2 reads FQNEAQ. CDR3 size: 15 residues. Trimming left V 0 bases short and J 10 bases short, with 13 bases between.

This clonotype was picked up many times. CDR3 region: CASSLNHSPLHF. The DNA for the CDR3 is TGTGCCAGCAGTTTAAACCATTCACCCCTCCACTTT. The chain links TRBV12-3 or TRBV12-4 to TRBJ1-6; D not certain. This CDR3 is built from 12 residues. Trimming shortened V by 2 bases and J by 8 bases, and 4 bases separated the two germline ends.

About this clonotype itself: Being one base from a much bigger clone, this may be a read error. The chain has TRBV15 and TRBJ2-3, with TRBD2 as a possible D gene (7 bases). The CDR3 consists of 14 residues. V dropped 2 bases and J dropped 4 bases, with 10 bases sitting between them. Germline-derived CDR1 and CDR2 are LNHNV and YYDKDF (reference sequence). The CDR3 DNA sequence: TGTGCCACCAGCAGAACGGGGGGCGCAGATACGCAGTATTTT. It encodes CATSRTGGADTQYF. Looking up the rest from reference TRBV15 and TRBJ2-3 gives the full variable domain: DAMVIQNPRYQVTQFGKPVTLSCSQTLNHNVMYWYQQKSSQAPKLLFHYYDKDFNNEADTPDNFQSRRPNTSFCFLDIRSPGLGDTAMYLCATSRTGGADTQYFGPGTRLTVL.

This clonotype was counted at least ten times. The chain employs TRBV6-5 and TRBJ2-5, with 7 bases lining up with TRBD1. V lost 7 bases to trimming and J lost 5 bases; unmatched junction nucleotides: 10. Germline V gene lookup returns CDR1 MNHEY and CDR2 SVGAGI. The CDR3 has 14 amino acids. CDR3 sequence (DNA): TGTGCCAGCACCAAGGGACAGACTCATGAGACCCAGTACTTC. It specifies CASTKGQTHETQYF.

This clonotype showed up many times. This chain uses TRBV7-2 with TRBJ2-3, with 8 positions matching TRBD1. The germline V gene has CDR1 SGHTA and CDR2 FQGNSA. Losses at the gene ends were 0 bases for V and 9 bases for J; bases not matched to a gene: 17. The CDR3 covers 18 residues. In nucleotides, the CDR3 is TGTGCCAGCAGCTTAGCGCTTCAGGGGGCCGGTTCAGTTCGGACGCAGTATTTT. The encoded protein is CASSLALQGAGSVRTQYF.

In its sample, this clonotype was seen many times. V gene TRBV7-2 combines with J gene TRBJ2-5; TRBD2 matches 7 bases. The CDR3 is 16 amino acids. V gave up 1 base and J gave up 1 base; unmatched junction bases: 6. CDR1 and CDR2 from the germline V gene are SGHTA and FQGNSA. CDR3 protein: CASSLGGAGSQETQYF. The CDR3 DNA reads as TGTGCCAGCAGCTTAGGTGGAGCGGGGAGCCAAGAGACCCAGTACTTC.

This clonotype was detected ten times or more. The chain carries TRBV7-2 and TRBJ2-3; the D gene is possibly TRBD2 (6 bases). The V gene lost 9 bases and the J gene lost 0 bases, with 13 bases spanning the gap. CDR1 is SGHTA, CDR2 FQGNSA, per germline. The CDR3 runs to 14 residues. CDR3: CASRPAGSTDTQYF. The CDR3 DNA follows: TGTGCCAGTCGACCGGCGGGGAGCACAGATACGCAGTATTTT. Variable domain in full (rest from reference TRBV7-2 and TRBJ2-3): GAGVSQSPSNKVTEKGKDVELRCDPISGHTALYWYRQSLGQGLEFLIYFQGNSAPDKSGLPSDRFSAERTGGSVSTLTIQRTQQEDSAVYLCASRPAGSTDTQYFGPGTRLTVL.

In this sample, this clonotype turned up many times. The rearrangement links TRBV10-2 to TRBJ1-5; TRBD1 matches at 7 bases. The germline CDR1 and CDR2 sequences are WSHSY and SAAADI. Trimming took 5 bases from V and 3 from J; bases not matched to a gene: 4. The CDR3 has 14 amino acids. The CDR3: CASSLDRVNQPQHF. The DNA for the CDR3 is TGCGCCAGCAGTCTAGACAGGGTCAATCAGCCCCAGCATTTT.

The chain uses TRBV7-9 and TRBJ2-5, with 10 nucleotides matching TRBD2. This CDR3 is built from 16 residues. With 0 bases clipped from V and 2 bases from J, the junction kept 3 bases outside the gene matches. CDR1 SEHNR and CDR2 FQNEAQ come from the germline V gene (reference sequence). CDR3 in DNA: TGTGCCAGCAGCTTAGCCCTAGCGGGAGTGCAAGAGACCCAGTACTTC. It codes for CASSLALAGVQETQYF.

The rearrangement links TRBV6-1 to TRBJ2-7; D uncertain. The J call may be faulty, since TRBJ2-4 better matches the DNA end. The V gene's germline CDR1 is MNHNS and CDR2 SASEGT. The CDR3 spans 13 residues. CDR3 loop: CASSEGQGNIQYF. Written as DNA, the CDR3 is TGTGCCAGCAGTGAAGGACAAGGAAACATTCAGTACTTC.